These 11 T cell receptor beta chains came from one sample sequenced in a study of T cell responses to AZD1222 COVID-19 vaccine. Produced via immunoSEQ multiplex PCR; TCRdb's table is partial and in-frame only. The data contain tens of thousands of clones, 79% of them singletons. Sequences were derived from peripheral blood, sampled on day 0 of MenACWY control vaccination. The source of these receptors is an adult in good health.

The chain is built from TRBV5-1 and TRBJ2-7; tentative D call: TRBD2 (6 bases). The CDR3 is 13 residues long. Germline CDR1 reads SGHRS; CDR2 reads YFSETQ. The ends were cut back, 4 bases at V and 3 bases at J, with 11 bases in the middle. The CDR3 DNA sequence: TGCGCCAGCAGCCGGGACTTAAACTACGAGCAGTACTTC. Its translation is CASSRDLNYEQYF.

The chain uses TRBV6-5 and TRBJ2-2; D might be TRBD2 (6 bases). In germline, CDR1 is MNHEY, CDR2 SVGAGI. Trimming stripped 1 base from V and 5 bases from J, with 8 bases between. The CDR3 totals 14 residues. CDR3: CASSYFGGTGELFF. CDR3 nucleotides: TGTGCCAGCAGTTACTTCGGAGGGACCGGGGAGCTGTTTTTT.

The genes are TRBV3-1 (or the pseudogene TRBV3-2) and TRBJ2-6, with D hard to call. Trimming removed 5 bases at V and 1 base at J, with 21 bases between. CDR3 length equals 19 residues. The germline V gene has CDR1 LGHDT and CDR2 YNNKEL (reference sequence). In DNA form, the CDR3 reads TGTGCCAGCAGCGTAGTCTCCCCCGCCCTTCTTTCTGGGGCCAACGTCCTGACTTTC. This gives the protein CASSVVSPALLSGANVLTF.

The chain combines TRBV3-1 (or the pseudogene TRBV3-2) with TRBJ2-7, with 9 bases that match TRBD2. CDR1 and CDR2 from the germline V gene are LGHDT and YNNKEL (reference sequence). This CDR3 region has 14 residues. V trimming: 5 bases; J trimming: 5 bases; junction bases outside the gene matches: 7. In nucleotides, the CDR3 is TGTGCCAGCAGCAACGGACTAGCGAAGGACGAGCAGTACTTC. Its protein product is CASSNGLAKDEQYF.

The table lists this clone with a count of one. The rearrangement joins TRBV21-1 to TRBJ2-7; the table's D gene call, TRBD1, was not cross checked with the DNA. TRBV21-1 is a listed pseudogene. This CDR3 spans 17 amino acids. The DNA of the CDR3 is TGTGCCAGCAGCAAAGGGGGCAGCAGAGAGCGTAACTACGAGCAGTACTTC. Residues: CASSKGGSRERNYEQYF.

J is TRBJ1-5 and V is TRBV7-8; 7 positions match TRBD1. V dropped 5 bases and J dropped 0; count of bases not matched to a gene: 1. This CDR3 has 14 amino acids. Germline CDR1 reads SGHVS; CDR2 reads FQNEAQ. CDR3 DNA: TGTGCCAGCAGCCAGGGGGATAGCAATCAGCCCCAGCATTTT. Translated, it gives CASSQGDSNQPQHF.

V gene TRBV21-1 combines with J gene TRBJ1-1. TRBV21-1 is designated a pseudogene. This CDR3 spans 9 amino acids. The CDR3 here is CASSKGTRF. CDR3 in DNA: TGTGCCAGCAGCAAGGGAACCCGCTTT.

CDR3 residues: CASSEGGTGAQETQYF. The CDR3 bases are TGTGCCAGCAGTGAAGGCGGGACAGGGGCCCAAGAGACCCAGTACTTC. This chain connects TRBV25-1 to TRBJ2-5; TRBD1 matches 10 bases. J gave up 1 base and V 2 bases, and 4 bases lay outside the gene matches. The CDR3 is 16 amino acids. Germline V gives CDR1 MGHDK, CDR2 SYGVNS.

The CDR3 DNA follows: TGTGCCATCAGGGCCAAGCGGGAGCTTGGCAATGAGCAGTTCTTC. As protein: CAIRAKRELGNEQFF. The rearrangement joins TRBV10-3 to TRBJ2-1; 8 bases match TRBD2. Germline CDR1 and CDR2: ENHRY and SYGVKD. J was trimmed by 6 bases and V by 6 bases; bases with no gene match: 10. This CDR3 is 15 amino acids long.

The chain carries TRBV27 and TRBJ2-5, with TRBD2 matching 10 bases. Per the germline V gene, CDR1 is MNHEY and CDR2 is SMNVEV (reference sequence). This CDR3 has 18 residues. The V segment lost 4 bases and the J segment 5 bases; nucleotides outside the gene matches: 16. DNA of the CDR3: TGTGCCAGCAGTTCGCCCCCGAGGGCTAGCGGGGGCCGGGAGACCCAGTACTTC. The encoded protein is CASSSPPRASGGRETQYF.

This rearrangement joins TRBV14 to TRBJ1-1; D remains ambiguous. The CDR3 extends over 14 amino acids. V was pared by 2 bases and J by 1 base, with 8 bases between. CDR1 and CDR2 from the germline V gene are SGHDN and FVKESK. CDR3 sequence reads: CASSQYGPNTEAFF. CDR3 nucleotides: TGTGCCAGCAGCCAATATGGCCCGAACACTGAAGCTTTCTTT. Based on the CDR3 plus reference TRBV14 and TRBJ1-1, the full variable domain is EAGVTQFPSHSVIEKGQTVTLRCDPISGHDNLYWYRRVMGKEIKFLLHFVKESKQDESGMPNNRFLAERTGGTYSTLKVQPAELEDSGVYFCASSQYGPNTEAFFGQGTRLTVV.